This TCR beta chain was retrieved from a study of blood T cell repertoires in COVID-19. Study background: Samples of COVID-19 (acute and convalescent) were obtained from the United States, Italy and Spain. Nucleic acid was either cDNA or gDNA, and it came from T cells, B-cell-depleted T cells, or PBMCs.

CDR1 and CDR2 from the germline V gene are MNHNS and SASEGT. This CDR3 region has 14 residues. V lost 2 bases and J 5 bases, leaving 10 bases between the germline ends. Original handling: Amplified reference gene primers provided the basis for estimating nucleated cell counts. The method was immunoSEQ multiplex PCR; TCRdb's version includes in-frame clones alone and lacks a portion of them. V, J and clone size are those of that table, while D and trimming were read from the DNA. The data contain 200,000 to 300,000 clones, around four fifths of them singletons. The chain joins TRBV6-1 to TRBJ1-5; D perhaps matches TRBD1 (6 bases). The sequence derives from a man aged 55 to 70 with acute or convalescent COVID-19. The sequencing input was peripheral blood. The CDR3 loop is CASSERAGDQPQHF. The CDR3 DNA follows: TGTGCCAGCAGTGAACGGGCAGGGGATCAGCCCCAGCATTTT.